A single sample is the source of the 19 T cell receptor beta chains below, sequenced in a study of T cells expressing NK-cell markers. TCRdb reprocessed the 5' RACE reads, keeping one entry per CDR3 protein, no DNA. Here the sample table reports about 460,000 distinct CDR3 sequences. The sequenced sample was blood T cells: a sorted CD56 or NKG2C T cell subset, CD4+ or CD8+ T cells, or bulk PBMC T cells (not recorded which). The receptors here all came from a woman aged 50 to 60 in good health.

The V and J genes are TRBV12-3 or TRBV12-4 and TRBJ2-1; TCRdb indicates TRBD2, and absent DNA this call remains unverified. The CDR3 is 13 residues long. CDR3 region: CASSNLAGFEQFF.

V is TRBV4-1 and J is TRBJ1-6; TCRdb selects TRBD1, and the lack of DNA leaves this call unchecked. Per the germline V gene, CDR1 is MGHRA and CDR2 is YSYEKL. This CDR3 is 16 amino acids long. CDR3 loop: CASSQTPGQTTSPLHF.

The genes are TRBV10-2 and TRBJ2-4; there is no DNA to check the TCRdb D call of TRBD1. Germline assignment: CDR1 WSHSY and CDR2 SAAADI. The CDR3 is 15 residues long. CDR3 loop: CASSEGGIARNIQYF.

This chain's CDR3 is CASSPTSREQYF. This sequence joins TRBV18 and TRBJ2-7. The V gene's germline CDR1 is KGHSH and CDR2 LQKENI. The CDR3 spans 12 residues.

The chain carries TRBV16 and TRBJ2-1; there is no DNA to check the TCRdb D call of TRBD2. Germline-derived CDR1 and CDR2 are KGHSY and FQNENV. The CDR3 covers 16 residues. The chain's CDR3 is CASSQSPSGRAGEQFF.

The chain recombines TRBV5-4 with TRBJ2-3; the TCRdb call, TRBD1, lacks DNA for checking. CDR3 length: 14 residues. In germline, CDR1 is SGHNT, CDR2 YYREEE (reference sequence). The CDR3 loop is CASSLERGTDTQYF.

V usage is TRBV4-1 and J usage is TRBJ1-4; TCRdb designates TRBD1, a call that cannot be tested without DNA. Germline CDR1 MGHRA, CDR2 YSYEKL. The CDR3 length is 14 residues. CDR3 sequence reads: CASSRTGVNEKLFF.

The rearrangement uses TRBV12-3 or TRBV12-4 and TRBJ2-1; the D call from TCRdb, TRBD2, cannot be confirmed without DNA. The CDR3 sequence is 13 residues long. CDR3 amino acids: CASSFLPRNEQFF.

The chain recombines TRBV28 with TRBJ2-1; TCRdb's D call, TRBD1, is unchecked because there is no DNA. The CDR3 totals 15 residues. The germline CDR1 and CDR2 sequences are MDHEN and SYDVKM. CDR3 sequence reads: CASSPSGKPDNEQFF.

CDR3 sequence: CASSLLYGSYEQYF. The V and J genes are TRBV27 and TRBJ2-7. The CDR3 length is 14 residues. The germline V gene has CDR1 MNHEY and CDR2 SMNVEV (reference sequence).

CDR3: CASSELGVSEAFF. V gene TRBV25-1 combines with J gene TRBJ1-1; TCRdb proposes TRBD1, but this gene call is untestable without DNA. Per the germline V gene, CDR1 is MGHDK and CDR2 is SYGVNS. CDR3 length equals 13 residues. Looking up the rest from reference TRBV25-1 and TRBJ1-1 gives the full variable domain: EADIYQTPRYLVIGTGKKITLECSQTMGHDKMYWYQQDPGMELHLIHYSYGVNSTEKGDLSSESTVSRIRTEHFPLTLESARPSHTSQYLCASSELGVSEAFFGQGTRLTVV.

This rearrangement joins TRBV27 to TRBJ1-1. Germline V gene sequence: CDR1 MNHEY, CDR2 SMNVEV (reference sequence). This CDR3 is built from 15 residues. CDR3 protein: CASSLSISRSAEAFF.

V gene TRBV5-1 combines with J gene TRBJ2-1; the TRBD2 assignment by TCRdb is unverifiable without DNA. CDR1 is SGHRS and CDR2 is YFSETQ in the germline V gene. The CDR3 sequence is 13 residues long. This chain's CDR3 is CASSGGLFNEQFF.

The genes are TRBV12-3 or TRBV12-4 and TRBJ1-3; TCRdb names TRBD1, which stays unverified in the absence of DNA. CDR3 length equals 18 residues. The CDR3 loop is CASSLGTGGDLSGNTIYF.

This chain connects TRBV12-3 or TRBV12-4 to TRBJ2-2; no DNA is available, so the TRBD2 call from TCRdb remains unchecked. This CDR3 has 15 residues. The CDR3 sequence is CASSGGTSGTGELFF.

V and J are TRBV7-2 and TRBJ2-7; checking the TCRdb D call of TRBD2 is not possible without DNA. Germline V gene lookup returns CDR1 SGHTA and CDR2 FQGNSA. CDR3 length: 15 amino acids. CDR3 residues: CASSLVGGLDYEQYF.

J is TRBJ2-5 and V is TRBV27. The V gene's germline CDR1 is MNHEY and CDR2 SMNVEV (reference sequence). This CDR3 is 12 amino acids long. The CDR3 sequence: CASRSPVETQYF.

The chain carries TRBV20-1 and TRBJ2-3; the D gene TCRdb calls, TRBD2, cannot be checked with no DNA. Germline CDR1 and CDR2: DFQATT and SNEGSKA (reference sequence). The CDR3 covers 14 residues. CDR3 loop: CSAWTSGRRYTQYF.

J is TRBJ1-2 and V is TRBV6-5; the TCRdb D gene call, TRBD1, has no DNA to confirm it. From germline, CDR1 is MNHEY and CDR2 SVGAGI. The CDR3 is 17 residues long. This CDR3 is CASTVRYAGTGVKGYTF.